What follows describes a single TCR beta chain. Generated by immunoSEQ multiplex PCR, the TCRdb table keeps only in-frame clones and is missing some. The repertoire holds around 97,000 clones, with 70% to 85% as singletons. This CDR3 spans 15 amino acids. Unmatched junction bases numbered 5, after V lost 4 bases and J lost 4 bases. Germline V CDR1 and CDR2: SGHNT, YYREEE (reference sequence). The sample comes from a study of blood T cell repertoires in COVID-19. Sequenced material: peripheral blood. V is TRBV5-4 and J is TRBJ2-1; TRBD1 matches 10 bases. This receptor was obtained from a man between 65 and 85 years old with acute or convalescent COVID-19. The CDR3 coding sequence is TGTGCCAGCAGCCATGACAGGGGGCCATACAATGAGCAGTTCTTC. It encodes CASSHDRGPYNEQFF.